Below are 3 T cell receptor beta chains sequenced from a single sample in a study of cytomegalovirus exposure and HLA in healthy donors. The PCR had 60 Vbeta and 13 Jbeta primers. Profiling relied on immunoSEQ multiplex PCR, and the TCRdb table lists in-frame clones only, not all of them. The sample lists 74,000 or so clones, under 85% seen once, with about 22% in the top ten. The material sequenced was PBMCs. The source of these receptors is a woman aged 40 to 50 in good health and CMV-seropositive.

This clone was observed a few times. The rearrangement links TRBV28 to TRBJ1-2; D remains unclear. CDR1 is MDHEN, CDR2 SYDVKM, per germline. The CDR3 extends over 13 amino acids. V lost 3 bases and J 6 bases, leaving 11 bases between the germline ends. The CDR3 DNA reads TGTGCCAGCAGTTTGGGCATCAATAATGGCTACACCTTC. It codes for CASSLGINNGYTF.

There are a few counts of this clone. V and J are TRBV5-1 and TRBJ1-6, with TRBD1 matching 7 bases. Germline lookup yields CDR1 SGHRS and CDR2 YFSETQ. The CDR3 is made up of 14 amino acids. J gave up 8 bases and V 4 bases, and 6 bases lay outside the gene matches. The CDR3 DNA is TGCGCCAGCAGCCCCGGACAGGAATATTCACCCCTCCACTTT. Translation gives CASSPGQEYSPLHF.

This chain joins TRBV25-1 and TRBJ2-7, with TRBD1 identical over 9 bases. Losses at the gene ends were 2 bases for V and 4 bases for J; bases not matched to a gene: 6. Germline V gene sequence: CDR1 MGHDK, CDR2 SYGVNS. CDR3 length: 15 residues. CDR3 amino acids: CASSEGGQGRYEQYF. The DNA for the CDR3 is TGTGCCAGCAGTGAAGGAGGACAGGGGAGGTACGAGCAGTACTTC.